This TCR beta chain was captured in a study of graft-versus-host responses after intestinal transplantation. The table came from immunoSEQ multiplex PCR; TCRdb's copy has only in-frame clones and leaves some out. This table has about 47,000 clones, just under 95% appearing once. The germline gives CDR1 MNHEY, CDR2 SMNVEV (reference sequence). V lost 4 bases and J lost 5, with 11 bases in between. The CDR3 contains 13 residues. The origin of this receptor is a human patient who received an intestinal transplant, so some T cells may come from the graft donor. The gene calls are TRBV27 and TRBJ1-1, with TRBD1 as a possible D gene (6 bases). Sequencing used PBMCs, obtained about 790 days after a first intestinal transplant, on the day of a second. CDR3 DNA: TGTGCCAGCAGTTGGGGAACAGGGACTGAAGCTTTCTTT. As protein: CASSWGTGTEAFF.